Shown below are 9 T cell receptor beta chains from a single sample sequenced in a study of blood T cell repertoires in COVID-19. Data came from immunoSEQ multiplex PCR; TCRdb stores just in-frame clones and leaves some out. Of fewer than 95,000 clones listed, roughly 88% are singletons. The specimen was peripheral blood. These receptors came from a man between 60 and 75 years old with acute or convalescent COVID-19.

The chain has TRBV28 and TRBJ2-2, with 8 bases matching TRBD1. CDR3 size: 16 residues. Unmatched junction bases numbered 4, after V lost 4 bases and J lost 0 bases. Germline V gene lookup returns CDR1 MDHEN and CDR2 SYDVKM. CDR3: CASSSNRGANTGELFF. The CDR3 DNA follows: TGTGCCAGCAGTTCGAACAGGGGGGCGAACACCGGGGAGCTGTTTTTT.

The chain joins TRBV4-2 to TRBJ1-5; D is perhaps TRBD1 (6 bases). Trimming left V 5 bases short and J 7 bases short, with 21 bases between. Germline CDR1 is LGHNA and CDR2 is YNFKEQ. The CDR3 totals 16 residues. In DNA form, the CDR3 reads TGTGCCAGCAGCGGCCAGGACAGCCGTAACCAACAGCCCCAGCATTTT. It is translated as CASSGQDSRNQQPQHF.

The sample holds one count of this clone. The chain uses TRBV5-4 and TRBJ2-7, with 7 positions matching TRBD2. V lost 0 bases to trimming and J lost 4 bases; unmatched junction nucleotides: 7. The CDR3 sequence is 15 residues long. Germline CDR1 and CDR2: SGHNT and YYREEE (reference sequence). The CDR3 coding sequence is TGTGCCAGCAGCTTGGCACTAGCGAGAGGTTACGAGCAGTACTTC. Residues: CASSLALARGYEQYF.

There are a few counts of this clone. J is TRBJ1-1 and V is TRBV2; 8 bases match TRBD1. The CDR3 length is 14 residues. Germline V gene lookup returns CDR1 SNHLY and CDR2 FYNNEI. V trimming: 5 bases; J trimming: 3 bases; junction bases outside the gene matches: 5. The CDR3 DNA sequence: TGTGCCAGCAGTCTCTTACAGGGGGACACTGAAGCTTTCTTT. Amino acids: CASSLLQGDTEAFF.

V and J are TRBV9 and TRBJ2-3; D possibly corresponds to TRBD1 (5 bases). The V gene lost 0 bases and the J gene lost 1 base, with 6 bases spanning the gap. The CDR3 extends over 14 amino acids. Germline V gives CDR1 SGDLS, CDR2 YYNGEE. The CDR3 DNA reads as TGTGCCAGCAGCGTAGCCAGGGGCACAGATACGCAGTATTTT. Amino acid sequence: CASSVARGTDTQYF.

CDR3 sequence: CAWGTSGSNNEQFF. CDR3 DNA sequence: TGTGCCTGGGGGACTAGCGGGAGTAACAATGAGCAGTTCTTC. This chain links TRBV30 with TRBJ2-1; 14 positions match TRBD2. Trimming cost V 5 bases and J 5 bases; bases outside gene matches: 2. CDR1 and CDR2 (germline): GTSNPN, SVGIG (reference sequence). The CDR3 totals 14 residues.

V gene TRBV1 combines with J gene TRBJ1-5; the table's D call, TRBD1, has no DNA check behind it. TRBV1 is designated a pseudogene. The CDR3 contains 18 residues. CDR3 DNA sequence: TGCACCAGCCCCCCTACCGGGACAGGAGGTGATATGAATCAGCCCCAGCATTTT. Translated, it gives CTSPPTGTGGDMNQPQHF.

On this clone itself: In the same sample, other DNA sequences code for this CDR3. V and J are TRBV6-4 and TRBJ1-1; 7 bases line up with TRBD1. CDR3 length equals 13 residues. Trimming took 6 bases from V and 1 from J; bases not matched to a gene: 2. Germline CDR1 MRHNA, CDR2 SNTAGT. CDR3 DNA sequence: TGTGCCAGCAGCCGGACAGGGAACACTGAAGCTTTCTTT. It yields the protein CASSRTGNTEAFF.

For the CDR3, the DNA is TGCGCCAGCAGTCTAATTCCGGGACAGGGAAATTCCGAGCAGTACTTC. Residues: CASSLIPGQGNSEQYF. This chain joins TRBV5-1 and TRBJ2-7; 9 nucleotides align to TRBD1. Looked up from germline, CDR1 is SGHRS and CDR2 is YFSETQ. The CDR3 loop spans 16 amino acids. The V segment lost 5 bases and the J segment 6 bases; nucleotides outside the gene matches: 15.